The 16 T cell receptor beta chains presented below share a single source sample, sequenced in a study of T cell repertoires in cytomegalovirus infection. TCRdb re-called the reads with MiXCR, one entry per CDR3 protein. The sample holds roughly 860,000 distinct CDR3 sequences, roughly 33% seen once. Their recognized antigens are unknown. This sample comprised cultured CD8+ T cells from PBMCs, obtained from culture after CMV antigen stimulation. The receptors here all came from a human donor in good health (CMV status not recorded). Some clones in this sample may be carry-over from other donors' samples.

Only a few counts were recorded for this clonotype. The CDR3 protein is CASSPYVQVTTWNEQFF. DNA for the CDR3: TGTGCCAGCAGCCCTTATGTGCAGGTTACAACATGGAATGAGCAGTTCTTC. The chain is built from TRBV7-9 and TRBJ2-1; D not resolved. This CDR3 region has 17 residues. Germline CDR1 is SEHNR and CDR2 is FQNEAQ (reference sequence). Trimming removed 5 bases from V and 7 bases from J, with 24 bases in between. The whole variable domain, filled in from reference TRBV7-9 and TRBJ2-1, reads DTGVSQNPRHKITKRGQNVTFRCDPISEHNRLYWYRQTLGQGPEFLTYFQNEAQLEKSRLLSDRFSAERPKGSFSTLEIQRTEQGDSAMYLCASSPYVQVTTWNEQFFGPGTRLTVL.

A few counts support this clonotype. The V call is TRBV6-6, the J call TRBJ2-3; 8 bases agree with TRBD1. CDR1 MNHNY and CDR2 SVGAGI come from the germline V gene (reference sequence). This CDR3 spans 16 amino acids. J gave up 6 bases and V 1 base, and 9 bases lay outside the gene matches. This chain's CDR3 is CASSYLRQGQRDTQYF. The CDR3 nucleotides read TGTGCCAGCAGTTACTTAAGACAGGGGCAAAGGGATACGCAGTATTTT.

CDR3 residues: CASSLVGRGRLETQYF. CDR3 sequence (DNA): TGTGCCAGCAGCTTAGTGGGCAGGGGGCGCTTGGAGACCCAGTACTTC. This rearrangement joins TRBV7-3 to TRBJ2-5; TRBD1 matches 8 bases. With V trimmed by 2 bases and J by 5 bases, 10 bases remained unmatched. This CDR3 region has 16 residues. Germline CDR1 SGHTA, CDR2 FQGTGA.

This chain uses TRBV7-3 with TRBJ1-2; TRBD1 matches 9 bases. This CDR3 has 14 amino acids. Germline assignment: CDR1 SGHTA and CDR2 FQGTGA. V shed 4 bases, J shed 8 bases, and the junction held 8 bases outside the gene matches. This CDR3 reads CASSSAGTGYGYTF. The DNA for the CDR3 is TGTGCCAGCAGCTCGGCCGGGACAGGGTACGGCTACACCTTC.

The gene calls are TRBV28 and TRBJ2-5; either TRBD1 or TRBD2 may supply D (6 bases each). The CDR3 is made up of 17 amino acids. V lost 2 bases to trimming and J lost 7 bases, with 23 bases between them. CDR1 and CDR2 from the germline V gene are MDHEN and SYDVKM. The DNA for the CDR3 is TGTGCCAGCAGTTTAAGGGTATTTAGGGGGGCGACGGTGACCCAGTACTTC. It is translated as CASSLRVFRGATVTQYF.

This clonotype has at least ten counts. This sequence joins TRBV19 and TRBJ1-1, with 10 bases aligning to TRBD1. The germline gives CDR1 LNHDA, CDR2 SQIVND (reference sequence). The CDR3 contains 16 residues. The trim removed 5 bases at V and 7 bases at J, leaving 13 bases unmatched. For the CDR3, the DNA is TGTGCCAGTAGTTCCCCGGGACAGGGGAAAAGTTTTGAAGCTTTCTTT. Translated, it gives CASSSPGQGKSFEAFF.

This clonotype was seen only a few times. This rearrangement joins TRBV12-3 or TRBV12-4 to TRBJ2-1; no reliable D call. V gave up 2 bases and J gave up 1 base, with 9 bases separating them. This CDR3 spans 15 amino acids. The CDR3 protein is CASSLIGNSYNEQFF. CDR3 bases: TGTGCCAGCAGTTTAATAGGGAATTCCTACAATGAGCAGTTCTTC.

The V call is TRBV10-3, the J call TRBJ2-7; 12 nucleotides align to TRBD1. The CDR3 is 15 residues long. The V and J ends lost 2 bases and 7 bases, in that order; junction bases with no gene match: 6. Looked up from germline, CDR1 is ENHRY and CDR2 is SYGVKD. The CDR3 sequence is CAISEPGQGAGEQYF. The CDR3 DNA reads as TGTGCCATCAGTGAGCCGGGACAGGGGGCTGGTGAGCAGTACTTC.

The chain combines TRBV29-1 with TRBJ2-3, with 7 bases aligning to TRBD1. There are 14 residues in the CDR3. The germline V gene has CDR1 SQVTM and CDR2 ANQGSEA. V shed 5 bases, J shed 2 bases, and the junction held 7 bases outside the gene matches. CDR3 bases: TGCAGCGTTAGCGGACAGGTTCTCACAGATACGCAGTATTTT. Amino acids: CSVSGQVLTDTQYF.

This clonotype occurred a few times. The CDR3 is CAISEKDRGYGYTF. CDR3 nucleotides: TGTGCCATCAGTGAAAAGGACAGAGGCTATGGCTACACCTTC. V and J are TRBV10-3 and TRBJ1-2; maybe TRBD1 (6 bases). The CDR3 runs 14 residues. V was trimmed by 3 bases and J by 4 bases, leaving 12 bases between them. The germline V gene has CDR1 ENHRY and CDR2 SYGVKD.

The genes are TRBV27 and TRBJ2-7, with 7 bases fitting TRBD1. Germline trimming cut 5 bases from V and 2 bases from J; bases unmatched to any gene: 12. The CDR3 extends over 16 amino acids. In germline, CDR1 is MNHEY, CDR2 SMNVEV (reference sequence). CDR3 nucleotide sequence: TGTGCCAGCAGTCCATCATTAGGGACAGAGACCTACGAGCAGTACTTC. Translation gives CASSPSLGTETYEQYF.

This rearrangement joins TRBV7-9 to TRBJ1-1; D gene ambiguous. The germline CDR1 and CDR2 sequences are SEHNR and FQNEAQ (reference sequence). V dropped 1 base and J dropped 6 bases, with 9 bases sitting between them. The CDR3 loop spans 13 amino acids. The CDR3 here is CASSLGVSPEAFF. CDR3 coding DNA: TGTGCCAGCAGCTTAGGGGTATCCCCTGAAGCTTTCTTT.

V usage is TRBV11-2 and J usage is TRBJ2-2; 11 nucleotides match TRBD2. CDR1 and CDR2 from the germline V gene are SGHAT and FQNNGV. Trimming removed 1 base from V and 0 bases from J; junction bases left unmatched: 4. The length of the CDR3 is 18 residues. CDR3 sequence: CASSLGPSGGPNTGELFF. The CDR3 nucleotides are TGTGCCAGCAGCTTAGGGCCTAGCGGGGGGCCGAACACCGGGGAGCTGTTTTTT.

The chain recombines TRBV6-2 or TRBV6-3 with TRBJ1-5; D uncertain. This CDR3 is 14 amino acids long. V lost 5 bases to trimming and J lost 5 bases, with 13 bases between them. Germline CDR1 is MNHEY and CDR2 is SVGEGT. The DNA of the CDR3 is TGTGCCAGCAGTACCCGTTGGGTATATCAGCCCCAGCATTTT. This sequence encodes CASSTRWVYQPQHF.

This clonotype has at least ten counts. The V call is TRBV7-8, the J call TRBJ2-1; 8 positions agree with TRBD1. J gave up 5 bases and V 6 bases, and 6 bases lay outside the gene matches. The CDR3 length is 14 residues. Germline loops: CDR1 SGHVS, CDR2 FQNEAQ. CDR3 nucleotide sequence: TGTGCCAGCAGACCAGGGACAGGTGACAATGAGCAGTTCTTC. It specifies CASRPGTGDNEQFF.

This clonotype was seen more than once but under ten times. This chain connects TRBV7-8 to TRBJ2-1; a possible D gene is TRBD2 (6 bases). Trimming took 6 bases from V and 7 from J, leaving 16 bases between them. This CDR3 comprises 14 residues. CDR1 SGHVS and CDR2 FQNEAQ come from the germline V gene. The CDR3 sequence is CASRQSGPPNEQFF. The CDR3 DNA reads as TGTGCCAGCAGACAAAGCGGGCCGCCGAATGAGCAGTTCTTC.